Presented here are 12 T cell receptor beta chains from one specimen sequenced in a study of blood T cell repertoires in COVID-19. Sequencing used immunoSEQ multiplex PCR; TCRdb keeps in-frame clones, though not all of them. In the table there are 360,000 or so clones, nearly 90% of which are singletons. Material: peripheral blood. These TCRs come from a man younger than 30 with active or convalescent COVID-19.

This clone was seen only a few times. Other DNA sequences within the sample encode an identical CDR3. This rearrangement joins TRBV7-2 to TRBJ2-7; 7 bases line up with TRBD1. The CDR3 totals 13 residues. V dropped 4 bases and J dropped 1; count of bases not matched to a gene: 1. Per the germline V gene, CDR1 is SGHTA and CDR2 is FQGNSA. CDR3 in DNA: TGTGCCAGCAGCTCAGGGGGTTCCTACGAGCAGTACTTC. It encodes CASSSGGSYEQYF.

The chain employs TRBV3-1 (or the pseudogene TRBV3-2) and TRBJ2-1; 10 bases map to TRBD1. V gave up 1 base and J gave up 3 bases; unmatched junction bases: 6. This CDR3 spans 17 amino acids. Germline V CDR1 and CDR2: LGHDT, YNNKEL (reference sequence). CDR3 DNA: TGTGCCAGCAGCCAAGCTCTGGGACAGGGGAACTACAATGAGCAGTTCTTC. Translated: CASSQALGQGNYNEQFF.

The gene calls are TRBV28 and TRBJ2-1; D is ambiguous. V lost 7 bases, J lost 4 bases, and 11 bases lay in between. The CDR3 spans 13 residues. CDR1 and CDR2 from the germline V gene are MDHEN and SYDVKM. CDR3 nucleotides: TGTGCCAGCACGAGTGCTGTGTACAATGAGCAGTTCTTC. Protein: CASTSAVYNEQFF.

This chain uses TRBV4-2 with TRBJ1-4; D may be TRBD1 (5 bases). Trimming removed 0 bases at V and 0 bases at J, with 14 bases between. The CDR3 spans 18 residues. In germline, CDR1 is LGHNA, CDR2 YNFKEQ. The CDR3 DNA sequence: TGTGCCAGCAGCCAAGAAATCAGGACACCTGCAACTAATGAAAAACTGTTTTTT. It is translated as CASSQEIRTPATNEKLFF.

This chain joins TRBV19 and TRBJ2-5, with D possibly matching TRBD1 (5 bases). The CDR3 has 14 amino acids. Per the germline V gene, CDR1 is LNHDA and CDR2 is SQIVND (reference sequence). V dropped 5 bases and J dropped 5 bases, with 15 bases sitting between them. For the CDR3, the DNA is TGTGCCAGTAGTCCTGGGGCGGCCGTTGAGACCCAGTACTTC. Protein sequence: CASSPGAAVETQYF.

The genes are TRBV7-2 and TRBJ1-5; D is perhaps TRBD1 (6 bases). Germline assignment: CDR1 SGHTA and CDR2 FQGNSA. The V end lost 2 bases, the J end lost 6 bases, and 8 bases lay between the germline ends. The CDR3 covers 13 residues. CDR3 loop: CASSLTGIQPQHF. The CDR3 DNA follows: TGTGCCAGCAGCTTAACAGGGATTCAGCCCCAGCATTTT.

The genes are TRBV4-3 and TRBJ1-1, with 8 nucleotides matching TRBD1. CDR1 and CDR2 from the germline V gene are LGHNA and YSLEER. CDR3 length: 15 amino acids. V was clipped by 1 base and J by 4 bases; unmatched bases: 5. Here the CDR3 DNA reads TGCGCCAGCAGCCAAGTCGGACAGGGCATCACTGAAGCTTTCTTT. As protein: CASSQVGQGITEAFF.

This chain uses TRBV14 with TRBJ1-6, with D tentatively TRBD1 (5 bases). From germline, CDR1 is SGHDN and CDR2 FVKESK. V lost 0 bases to trimming and J lost 8 bases, with 14 bases between them. CDR3 length equals 16 residues. The CDR3 region has the DNA TGTGCCAGCAGCCAAGACTACAGGAGGGGACATTCACCCCTCCACTTT. Translated, it gives CASSQDYRRGHSPLHF.

The chain carries TRBV27 and TRBJ2-7, with D uncertain. V gave up 0 bases and J gave up 4 bases, with 13 bases separating them. This CDR3 region has 15 residues. The germline V gene has CDR1 MNHEY and CDR2 SMNVEV (reference sequence). The CDR3 here is CASSLSPSSRYEQYF. CDR3 nucleotides: TGTGCCAGCAGTTTATCCCCGTCGTCCAGGTACGAGCAGTACTTC.

The genes are TRBV29-1 and TRBJ2-7; 9 positions match TRBD1. Germline-derived CDR1 and CDR2 are SQVTM and ANQGSEA. The CDR3 spans 15 residues. The ends lost 2 bases at V and 4 bases at J; junction bases unmatched: 9. CDR3 amino acids: CSVEPGTGFGYEQYF. The CDR3 DNA is TGCAGCGTTGAACCGGGGACAGGGTTTGGTTACGAGCAGTACTTC.

This clone is a singleton in its sample. The V call is TRBV7-8, the J call TRBJ2-5; TRBD2 is a possible D gene (6 bases). Germline V gene sequence: CDR1 SGHVS, CDR2 FQNEAQ. This CDR3 has 15 amino acids. Trimming shortened V by 4 bases and J by 2 bases, and 14 bases separated the two germline ends. CDR3 nucleotide sequence: TGTGCCAGCAGCTCATTCCCGGGGGTTCAAGAGACCCAGTACTTC. This encodes CASSSFPGVQETQYF.

This sequence joins TRBV9 and TRBJ1-2; TRBD1 agrees at 7 bases. The CDR3 is 15 residues long. J lost 5 bases, V lost 3 bases, and 10 bases had no gene match. Germline values: CDR1 SGDLS, CDR2 YYNGEE. CDR3 DNA sequence: TGTGCCAGCAGCGCGCGGGACAGCGAGTTTTATGGCTACACCTTC. Translation: CASSARDSEFYGYTF.